The TCR beta chain under discussion was sequenced for a study of blood T cells in healthy people across ages. Total RNA was isolated from each sample in quantities of at least 6 micrograms. The CDR3 totals 18 residues. Unmatched junction bases numbered 18, after V lost 3 bases and J lost 7 bases. CDR1 and CDR2 (germline): SGHRS, YFSETQ. A word on this clonotype: Antigen unknown.

Study findings and constraints: With naive T cell percentage, TCR beta diversity showed a strong correlation. Age brought a roughly linear fall in TCR beta diversity measured per million T cells. Long-lived donors carried more naive CD4+ cells and greater diversity than aged donors.

A second about 6 to 11 cycle PCR used barcoded and J-beta primers. TCRdb ran MiXCR on the 5' RACE reads and lists one entry per CDR3 protein. Of some 1.4 million distinct CDR3 sequences listed, around two fifths were seen once; the top ten hold 6.5% to 10%. Sequences were obtained from blood. The gene calls are TRBV5-1 and TRBJ2-7, with TRBD2 identical over 11 bases. The sequence derives from a young woman in good health. CDR3 amino acids: CASSSSSLTSGTLNEQYF. The CDR3 nucleotides read TGCGCCAGCAGCTCCTCCTCCTTGACTAGCGGGACCCTCAATGAGCAGTACTTC.